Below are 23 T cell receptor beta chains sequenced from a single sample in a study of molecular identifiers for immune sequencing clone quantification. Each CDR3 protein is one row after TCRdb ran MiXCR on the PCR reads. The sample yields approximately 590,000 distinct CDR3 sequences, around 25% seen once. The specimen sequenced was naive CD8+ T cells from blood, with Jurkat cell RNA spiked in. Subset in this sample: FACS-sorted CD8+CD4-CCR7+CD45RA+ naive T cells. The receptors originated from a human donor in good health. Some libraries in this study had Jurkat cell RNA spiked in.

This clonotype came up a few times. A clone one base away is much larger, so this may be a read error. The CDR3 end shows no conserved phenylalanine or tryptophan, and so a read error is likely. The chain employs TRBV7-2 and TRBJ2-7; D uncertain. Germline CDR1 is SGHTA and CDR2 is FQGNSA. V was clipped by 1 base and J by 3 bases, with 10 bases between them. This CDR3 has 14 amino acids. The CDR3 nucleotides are TGTGCCAGCAGCTTAGTGTTTCCGGGCTACGAGCAGTACCTC. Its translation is CASSLVFPGYEQYL.

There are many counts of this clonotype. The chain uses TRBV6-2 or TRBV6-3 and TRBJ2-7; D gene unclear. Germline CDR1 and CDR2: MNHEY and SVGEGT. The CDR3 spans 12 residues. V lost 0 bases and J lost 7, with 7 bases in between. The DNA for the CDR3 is TGTGCCAGCAGTTACTCGTGGGGTGAGCAGTACTTC. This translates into CASSYSWGEQYF.

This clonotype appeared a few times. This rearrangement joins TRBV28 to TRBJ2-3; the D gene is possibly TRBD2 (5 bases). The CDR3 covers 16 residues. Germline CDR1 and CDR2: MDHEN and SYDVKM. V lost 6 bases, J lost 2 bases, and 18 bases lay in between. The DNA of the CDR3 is TGTGCCAGCAGCGCCCCGACTAATTGGGACACAGATACGCAGTATTTT. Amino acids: CASSAPTNWDTDTQYF.

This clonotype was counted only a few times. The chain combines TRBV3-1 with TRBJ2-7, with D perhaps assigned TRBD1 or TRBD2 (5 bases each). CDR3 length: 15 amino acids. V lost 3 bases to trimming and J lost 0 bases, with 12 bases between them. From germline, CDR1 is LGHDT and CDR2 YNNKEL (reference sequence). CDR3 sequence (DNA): TGTGCCAGCAGCCACCCGACAGAGGGCTCCTACGAGCAGTACTTC. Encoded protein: CASSHPTEGSYEQYF.

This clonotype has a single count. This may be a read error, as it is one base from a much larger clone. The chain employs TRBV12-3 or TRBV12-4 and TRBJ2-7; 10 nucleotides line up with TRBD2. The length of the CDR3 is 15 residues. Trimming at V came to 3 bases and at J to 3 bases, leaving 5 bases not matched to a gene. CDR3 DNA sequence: TGTGCCAGCAGTTTGGCTAGCGGGGGTATCTACGAGCAGTACTTC. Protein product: CASSLASGGIYEQYF.

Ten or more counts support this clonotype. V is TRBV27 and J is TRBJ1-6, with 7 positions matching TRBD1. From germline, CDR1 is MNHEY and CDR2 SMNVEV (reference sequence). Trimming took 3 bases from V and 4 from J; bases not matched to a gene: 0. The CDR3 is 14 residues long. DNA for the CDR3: TGTGCCAGCAGTTTGGGACAGTATAATTCACCCCTCCACTTT. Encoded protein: CASSLGQYNSPLHF.

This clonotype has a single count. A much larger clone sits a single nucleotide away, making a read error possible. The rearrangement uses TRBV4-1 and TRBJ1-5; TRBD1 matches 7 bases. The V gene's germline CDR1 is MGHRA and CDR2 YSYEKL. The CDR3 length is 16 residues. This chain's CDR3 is CASSQFYGDSTQPQHF. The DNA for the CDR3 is TGCGCCAGCAGCCAGTTCTATGGGGACAGCACTCAGCCCCAGCATTTT.

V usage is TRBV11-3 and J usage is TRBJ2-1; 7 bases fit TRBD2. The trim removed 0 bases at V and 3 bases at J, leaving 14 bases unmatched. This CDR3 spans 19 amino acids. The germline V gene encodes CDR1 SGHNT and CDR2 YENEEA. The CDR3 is CASSLDPPGGAGDYNEQFF. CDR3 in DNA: TGTGCCAGCAGCTTAGACCCCCCGGGGGGTGCGGGGGACTACAATGAGCAGTTCTTC.

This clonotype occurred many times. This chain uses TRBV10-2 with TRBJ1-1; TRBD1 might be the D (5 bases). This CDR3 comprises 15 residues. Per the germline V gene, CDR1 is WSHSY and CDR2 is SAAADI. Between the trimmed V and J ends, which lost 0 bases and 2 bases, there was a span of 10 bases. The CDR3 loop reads CASSESRGTNTEAFF. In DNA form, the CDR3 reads TGCGCCAGCAGTGAGTCGAGGGGAACAAACACTGAAGCTTTCTTT.

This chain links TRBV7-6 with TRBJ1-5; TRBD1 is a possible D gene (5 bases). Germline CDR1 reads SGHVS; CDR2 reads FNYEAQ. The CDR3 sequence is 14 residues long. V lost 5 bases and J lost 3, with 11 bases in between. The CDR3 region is CASSPEGTNQPQHF. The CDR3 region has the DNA TGTGCCAGCAGCCCCGAGGGGACCAATCAGCCCCAGCATTTT.

CDR3 region: CSCRGPPLPSTNEKLFF. The CDR3 DNA is TGCAGTTGCAGGGGGCCACCTCTACCCTCAACTAATGAAAAACTGTTTTTT. This chain links TRBV20-1 with TRBJ1-4, with 8 bases that match TRBD1. In germline, CDR1 is DFQATT, CDR2 SNEGSKA (reference sequence). The trim removed 8 bases at V and 0 bases at J, leaving 14 bases unmatched. This CDR3 has 17 residues.

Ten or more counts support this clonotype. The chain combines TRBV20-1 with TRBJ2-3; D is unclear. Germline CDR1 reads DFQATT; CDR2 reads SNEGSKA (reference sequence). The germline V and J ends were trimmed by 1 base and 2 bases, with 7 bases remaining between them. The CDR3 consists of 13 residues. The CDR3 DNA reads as TGCAGTGCTAGAGCCCTGGCCACAGATACGCAGTATTTT. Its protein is CSARALATDTQYF.

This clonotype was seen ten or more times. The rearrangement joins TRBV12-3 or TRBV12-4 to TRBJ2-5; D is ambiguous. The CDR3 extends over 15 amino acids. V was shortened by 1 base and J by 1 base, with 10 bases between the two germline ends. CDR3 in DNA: TGTGCCAGCAGTTTAGTTTTGGCTAGCCAAGAGACCCAGTACTTC. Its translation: CASSLVLASQETQYF.

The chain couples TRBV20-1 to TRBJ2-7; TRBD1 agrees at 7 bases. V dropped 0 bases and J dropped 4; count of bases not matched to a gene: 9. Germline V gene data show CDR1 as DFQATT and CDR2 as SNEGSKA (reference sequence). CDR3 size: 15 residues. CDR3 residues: CSARESTGSMYEQYF. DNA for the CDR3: TGCAGTGCTAGAGAGTCGACAGGGTCGATGTACGAGCAGTACTTC.

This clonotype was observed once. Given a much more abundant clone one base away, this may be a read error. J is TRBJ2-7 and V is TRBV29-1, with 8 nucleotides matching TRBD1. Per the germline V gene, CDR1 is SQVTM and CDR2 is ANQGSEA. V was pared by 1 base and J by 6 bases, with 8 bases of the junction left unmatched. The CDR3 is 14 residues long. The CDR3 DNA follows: TGCAGCGTTGAAGTTCGGACAGGGCTCGGCGAGCAGTACTTC. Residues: CSVEVRTGLGEQYF.

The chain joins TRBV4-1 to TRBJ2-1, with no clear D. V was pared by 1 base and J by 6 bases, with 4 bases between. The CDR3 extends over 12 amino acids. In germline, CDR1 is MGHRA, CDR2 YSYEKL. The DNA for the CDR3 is TGCGCCAGCAGCCAAGCCCGCAATGAGCAGTTCTTC. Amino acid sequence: CASSQARNEQFF.

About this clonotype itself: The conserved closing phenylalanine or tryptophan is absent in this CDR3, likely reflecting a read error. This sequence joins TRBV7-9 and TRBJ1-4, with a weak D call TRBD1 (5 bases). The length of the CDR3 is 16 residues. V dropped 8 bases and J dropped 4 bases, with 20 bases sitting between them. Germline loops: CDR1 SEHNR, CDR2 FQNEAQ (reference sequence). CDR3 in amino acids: CASGLRDSDFNEKLFI. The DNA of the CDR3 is TGTGCCAGCGGCCTGAGAGACAGCGATTTTAATGAAAAACTGTTTATT.

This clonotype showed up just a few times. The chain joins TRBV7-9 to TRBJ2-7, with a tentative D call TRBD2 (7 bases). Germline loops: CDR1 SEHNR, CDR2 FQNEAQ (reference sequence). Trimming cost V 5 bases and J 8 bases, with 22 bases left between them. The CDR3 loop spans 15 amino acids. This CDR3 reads CASSPQGAGAPQQYF. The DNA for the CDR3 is TGTGCCAGCAGCCCACAAGGGGCGGGGGCGCCACAGCAGTACTTC.

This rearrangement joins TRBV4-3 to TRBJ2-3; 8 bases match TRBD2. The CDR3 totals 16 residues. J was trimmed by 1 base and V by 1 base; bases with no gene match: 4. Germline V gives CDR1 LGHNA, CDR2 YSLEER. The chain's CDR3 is CASSQGTSRGTDTQYF. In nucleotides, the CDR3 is TGCGCCAGCAGCCAAGGGACTAGCCGGGGCACAGATACGCAGTATTTT.

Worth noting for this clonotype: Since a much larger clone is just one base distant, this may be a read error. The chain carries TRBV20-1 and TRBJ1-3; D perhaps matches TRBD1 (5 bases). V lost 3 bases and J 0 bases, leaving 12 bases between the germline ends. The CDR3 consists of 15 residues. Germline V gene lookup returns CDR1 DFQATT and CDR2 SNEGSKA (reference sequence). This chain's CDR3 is CSASEGTGSGNTIYF. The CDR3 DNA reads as TGCAGTGCTAGTGAGGGGACGGGCTCTGGAAACACCATATATTTT.

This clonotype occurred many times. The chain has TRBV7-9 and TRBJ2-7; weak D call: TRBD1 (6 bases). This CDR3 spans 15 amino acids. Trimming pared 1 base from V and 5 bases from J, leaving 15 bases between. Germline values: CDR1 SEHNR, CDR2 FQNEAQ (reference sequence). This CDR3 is CASSLVLDRTHEQYF. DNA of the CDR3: TGTGCCAGCAGCTTAGTTCTCGACAGGACCCACGAGCAGTACTTC.

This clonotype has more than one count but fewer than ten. The CDR3 is CASSIEAGASPWASQPQHF. As DNA, the CDR3 is TGTGCCAGTAGTATAGAAGCAGGGGCGAGTCCCTGGGCCAGTCAGCCCCAGCATTTT. The chain links TRBV19 to TRBJ1-5; maybe TRBD1 (6 bases). V gave up 0 bases and J gave up 6 bases, with 24 bases separating them. The CDR3 covers 19 residues. Germline V gene sequence: CDR1 LNHDA, CDR2 SQIVND (reference sequence).

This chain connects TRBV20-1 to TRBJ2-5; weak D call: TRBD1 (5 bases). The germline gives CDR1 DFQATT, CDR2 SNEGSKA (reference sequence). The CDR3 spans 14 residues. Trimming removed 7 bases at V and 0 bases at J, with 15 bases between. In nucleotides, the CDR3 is TGCAGTGGGACATCCTCTGAGTACCAAGAGACCCAGTACTTC. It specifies CSGTSSEYQETQYF.